This T cell receptor beta chain appears in the sequencing data of a study of cytomegalovirus exposure and HLA in healthy donors. Findings of the study overall: Accounts indicate the classifier identified cytomegalovirus status with strong specificity and sensitivity.

Here immunoSEQ multiplex PCR was the method, and the copy in TCRdb shows in-frame clones only, minus some. The sample has around 350,000 clones; more than 80% are singletons. A word on this clone: The antigen is unknown.

V was clipped by 7 bases and J by 4 bases; unmatched bases: 4. Looked up from germline, CDR1 is SEHNR and CDR2 is FQNEAQ (reference sequence). The CDR3 consists of 13 residues. The sequence was obtained from a young woman in good health and CMV-seronegative. V is TRBV7-9 and J is TRBJ1-5; TRBD1 agrees at 7 bases. The sample taken for sequencing was PBMCs. This chain's CDR3 is CASTGTDNQPQHF. In nucleotides, the CDR3 is TGTGCCAGCACCGGGACAGATAATCAGCCCCAGCATTTT.